The clone carrying this TCR beta chain turned up a few times. Its specificity is not known. The sorted Tregs were CD4+CD25+CD127-/low cells. This CDR3 spans 14 amino acids. Unmatched junction bases numbered 6, after V lost 2 bases and J lost 7 bases. Germline lookup yields CDR1 MNHNS and CDR2 SASEGT. Each CDR3 protein is one row after TCRdb ran MiXCR on the 5' RACE reads. Of 35,000 to 55,000 distinct CDR3 sequences in the sample, over 20% were seen once. Regarding the study as a whole: The TCR gene usage of tumor memory CD4+ T cells clustered together with blood and lymph node memory CD4+ cells and with lymph node naive CD4+ cells. Tumor Treg TCRs overlapped most with tumor naive CD4+ cells.

The chain links TRBV6-1 to TRBJ1-2; 8 nucleotides line up with TRBD1. Source material: Tregs sorted from a lymph node. This clonotype was obtained from a female donor with breast cancer. The CDR3 DNA reads TGTGCCAGCAGTGAAAGACAGGGGACGGCTGGCTACACCTTC. It specifies CASSERQGTAGYTF.